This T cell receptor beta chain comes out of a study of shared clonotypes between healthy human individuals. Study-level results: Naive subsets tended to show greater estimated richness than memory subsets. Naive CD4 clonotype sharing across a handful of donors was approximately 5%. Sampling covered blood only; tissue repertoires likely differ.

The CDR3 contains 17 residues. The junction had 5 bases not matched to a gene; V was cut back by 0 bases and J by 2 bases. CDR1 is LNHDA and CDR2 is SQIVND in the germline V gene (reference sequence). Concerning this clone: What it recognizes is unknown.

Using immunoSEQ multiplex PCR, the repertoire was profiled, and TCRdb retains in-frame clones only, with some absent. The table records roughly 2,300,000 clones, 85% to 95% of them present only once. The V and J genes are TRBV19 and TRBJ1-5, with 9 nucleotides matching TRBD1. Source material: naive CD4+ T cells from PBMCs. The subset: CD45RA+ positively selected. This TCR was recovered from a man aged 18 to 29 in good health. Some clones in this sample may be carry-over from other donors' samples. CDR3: CASSIDLWTGGNQPQHF. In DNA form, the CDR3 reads TGTGCCAGTAGTATAGATCTATGGACAGGGGGCAATCAGCCCCAGCATTTT.